These 20 T cell receptor beta chains came from one sample sequenced in a study of T cell changes during pregnancy in multiple sclerosis. Clones were sequenced by immunoSEQ multiplex PCR, and TCRdb holds only the in-frame ones, with some missing. The table lists about 51,000 clones, 93% of them singletons. The input for sequencing was peripheral blood, taken in the second trimester of pregnancy. Receptors originate from a female donor with multiple sclerosis, enrolled in a pregnancy study.

This clone was counted a single time. The chain couples TRBV7-6 to TRBJ1-1, with D unclear. V was pared by 5 bases and J by 0 bases, with 4 bases between. This CDR3 region has 12 residues. Germline values: CDR1 SGHVS, CDR2 FNYEAQ. This CDR3 reads CASSDMNTEAFF. In nucleotides, the CDR3 is TGTGCCAGCAGCGACATGAACACTGAAGCTTTCTTT.

This clone was seen a few times. The gene calls are TRBV4-2 and TRBJ1-2; D is possibly TRBD1 (5 bases). Germline V lookup: CDR1 LGHNA, CDR2 YNFKEQ. The V end was cut by 1 base, the J end by 5 bases, with 11 bases between. The CDR3 is made up of 14 amino acids. The chain's CDR3 is CASSQGRAVYGYTF. In nucleotides, the CDR3 is TGTGCCAGCAGCCAAGGCAGGGCCGTTTATGGCTACACCTTC.

The gene calls are TRBV19 and TRBJ1-3, with no clear D. Germline V lookup: CDR1 LNHDA, CDR2 SQIVND (reference sequence). The CDR3 is made up of 15 amino acids. Deletions cut 8 bases from V and 0 bases from J, with 14 bases between. In DNA form, the CDR3 reads TGTGCCAGTTTAAACGGAGGAATCTCTGGAAACACCATATATTTT. Encoded protein: CASLNGGISGNTIYF.

The chain joins TRBV29-1 to TRBJ2-6, with 11 bases matching TRBD1. CDR3 size: 18 residues. V lost 1 base to trimming and J lost 1 base; unmatched junction nucleotides: 6. CDR1 is SQVTM, CDR2 ANQGSEA, per germline. CDR3: CSVEVRTGGYSGANVLTF. The CDR3 DNA is TGCAGCGTTGAAGTGAGGACAGGGGGCTATTCTGGGGCCAACGTCCTGACTTTC.

This chain joins TRBV5-4 and TRBJ2-7, with 10 bases matching TRBD2. V trimming: 4 bases; J trimming: 2 bases; junction bases outside the gene matches: 9. The CDR3 has 16 amino acids. Looked up from germline, CDR1 is SGHNT and CDR2 is YYREEE (reference sequence). This CDR3 reads CASSPASGSYPYEQYF. In DNA form, the CDR3 reads TGTGCCAGCAGCCCCGCTAGCGGGAGCTACCCCTACGAGCAGTACTTC.

The rearrangement uses TRBV4-1 and TRBJ1-2; unclear D gene. Germline V gene lookup returns CDR1 MGHRA and CDR2 YSYEKL. The CDR3 sequence is 14 residues long. V lost 0 bases, J lost 7 bases, and 12 bases lay in between. The CDR3 region is CASSQDPRGVGYTF. The CDR3 bases are TGCGCCAGCAGCCAAGACCCTAGAGGTGTTGGCTACACCTTC.

The rearrangement joins TRBV7-2 to TRBJ2-7; 9 bases match TRBD2. Germline CDR1 and CDR2: SGHTA and FQGNSA. V was clipped by 0 bases and J by 6 bases; unmatched bases: 6. This CDR3 spans 15 amino acids. CDR3 bases: TGTGCCAGCAGCTTAGCGGATAGCGGGAGTCGCGAGCAGTACTTC. Protein: CASSLADSGSREQYF.

V usage is TRBV2 and J usage is TRBJ2-7, with D perhaps matching TRBD2 (5 bases). Germline V lookup: CDR1 SNHLY, CDR2 FYNNEI. This CDR3 spans 14 amino acids. V lost 7 bases, J lost 4 bases, and 17 bases lay in between. DNA of the CDR3: TGTGCCAGCACGGATGAGACTACTCAATACGAGCAGTACTTC. Translated, it gives CASTDETTQYEQYF.

The gene calls are TRBV7-2 and TRBJ1-1; a possible D gene is TRBD1 (5 bases). Trimming stripped 0 bases from V and 0 bases from J, with 20 bases between. Germline V gene lookup returns CDR1 SGHTA and CDR2 FQGNSA. This CDR3 has 19 residues. CDR3 sequence reads: CASSLAGVGGGLLNTEAFF. Here the CDR3 DNA reads TGTGCCAGCAGCTTAGCGGGGGTCGGGGGGGGACTACTGAACACTGAAGCTTTCTTT.

The rearrangement links TRBV18 to TRBJ1-4; 9 bases map to TRBD1. The J segment lost 5 bases and the V segment lost 4 bases, leaving 5 bases of the junction unmatched. The CDR3 is 15 amino acids. CDR1 is KGHSH and CDR2 is LQKENI in the germline V gene. CDR3 region: CASSQQQGANEKLFF. CDR3 in DNA: TGTGCCAGCTCACAACAACAGGGGGCAAATGAAAAACTGTTTTTT.

Here the CDR3 reads CASSQDPGTSAFF. The CDR3 region has the DNA TGCGCCAGCAGCCAAGATCCCGGGACTAGCGCGTTCTTC. The V and J genes are TRBV4-1 and TRBJ2-1; TRBD2 agrees at 10 bases. CDR3 length equals 13 residues. Germline assignment: CDR1 MGHRA and CDR2 YSYEKL. Germline trimming cut 0 bases from V and 15 bases from J; bases unmatched to any gene: 5.

The gene calls are TRBV4-3 and TRBJ2-7; 8 positions agree with TRBD2. The CDR3 has 15 residues. Trimming took 4 bases from V and 4 from J; bases not matched to a gene: 9. Germline loops: CDR1 LGHNA, CDR2 YSLEER. DNA of the CDR3: TGCGCCAGCAGCCCCGAATGGCGGGAGGATTACGAGCAGTACTTC. Residues: CASSPEWREDYEQYF.

V usage is TRBV14 and J usage is TRBJ2-1; 13 nucleotides match TRBD2. Germline CDR1 SGHDN, CDR2 FVKESK. V lost 2 bases and J lost 11; bases outside the gene matches: 6. This CDR3 comprises 15 residues. The CDR3 DNA follows: TGTGCCAGCAGCCAAATGCGGACTAGCGGGAGTAAGCAGTTCTTC. Protein: CASSQMRTSGSKQFF.

The J gene is TRBJ1-2, the V gene TRBV27, with D perhaps matching TRBD1 (5 bases). The CDR3 contains 13 residues. Germline-derived CDR1 and CDR2 are MNHEY and SMNVEV (reference sequence). V was pared by 6 bases and J by 1 base, with 9 bases between. This CDR3 reads CASSPGGNYGYTF. In nucleotides, the CDR3 is TGTGCCAGCAGCCCCGGGGGTAACTATGGCTACACCTTC.

This chain joins TRBV5-1 and TRBJ2-3; 12 nucleotides line up with TRBD2. Per the germline V gene, CDR1 is SGHRS and CDR2 is YFSETQ. The CDR3 has 17 amino acids. V gave up 2 bases and J gave up 5 bases; unmatched junction bases: 9. The CDR3 bases are TGCGCCAGCAGCTTAGGGCTAGCGGGAGGGCCAGGAGATACGCAGTATTTT. Translated: CASSLGLAGGPGDTQYF. Filled out from reference TRBV5-1 and TRBJ2-3, the complete variable domain reads KAGVTQTPRYLIKTRGQQVTLSCSPISGHRSVSWYQQTPGQGLQFLFEYFSETQRNKGNFPGRFSGRQFSNSRSEMNVSTLELGDSALYLCASSLGLAGGPGDTQYFGPGTRLTVL.

The V call is TRBV21-1, the J call TRBJ2-7; the table gives TRBD2 as D, unverified against the DNA. TRBV21-1 is flagged as a pseudogene. The CDR3 spans 17 residues. DNA of the CDR3: TGTGCCAGCAGCACTGGCCTCGGGACTAGCGGGAGGTACGAGCAGTACTTC. Translation gives CASSTGLGTSGRYEQYF.

This clone was seen only a few times. The chain uses TRBV4-1 and TRBJ1-4, with 8 bases fitting TRBD1. The CDR3 spans 17 residues. V dropped 1 base and J dropped 7; count of bases not matched to a gene: 11. CDR1 and CDR2 (germline): MGHRA, YSYEKL. This CDR3 reads CASSQGQGKEISEKLFF. DNA for the CDR3: TGCGCCAGCAGCCAAGGACAGGGGAAGGAAATAAGTGAAAAACTGTTTTTT.

The chain recombines TRBV29-1 with TRBJ1-1; D is uncertain. Germline loops: CDR1 SQVTM, CDR2 ANQGSEA. Trimming took 5 bases from V and 8 from J, leaving 15 bases between them. The CDR3 spans 12 residues. The CDR3 DNA is TGCAGCGTTCAACGCCCCCCAGTCGAAGCTTTCTTT. The encoded protein is CSVQRPPVEAFF.

This clone was seen a handful of times. V and J are TRBV18 and TRBJ2-1; D may be TRBD1 (5 bases). The CDR3 covers 14 residues. Trimming left V 1 base short and J 10 bases short, with 14 bases between. Germline V lookup: CDR1 KGHSH, CDR2 LQKENI. CDR3 region: CASSPLIRDLEQFF. Here the CDR3 DNA reads TGTGCCAGCTCACCACTTATCAGGGATCTCGAGCAGTTCTTC.

This sequence joins TRBV7-9 and TRBJ2-7, with 8 nucleotides matching TRBD2. The CDR3 spans 16 residues. The V and J ends lost 5 bases and 1 base, in that order; junction bases with no gene match: 10. The germline V gene has CDR1 SEHNR and CDR2 FQNEAQ (reference sequence). This CDR3 reads CASSALNAGGSYEQYF. In DNA, the CDR3 is TGTGCCAGCAGCGCCCTCAATGCGGGAGGTTCCTACGAGCAGTACTTC.